The TCR beta chain described here comes from a study of blood T cell repertoires in COVID-19. The overall study: PBMCs, B-cell-depleted T cells, or T cells provided the cDNA or gDNA that made up the material.

In the original analysis: Estimates of nucleated cell counts were drawn from the amplification of reference gene primers. This table comes from immunoSEQ multiplex PCR, and its TCRdb copy is limited to in-frame clones, with some not included. The D gene and trimming were derived from the DNA, and the V and J assignments and clone size from that table. The sample consists of some 68,000 clones, roughly 85% of them appearing once. The V gene lost 2 bases and the J gene lost 1 base, with 14 bases spanning the gap. This CDR3 spans 16 amino acids. The germline CDR1 and CDR2 sequences are MNHEY and SVGEGT.

This clonotype originated in a woman in her fifties or sixties with COVID-19, enrolled during active disease. The sequencing input was peripheral blood. V and J are TRBV6-2 or TRBV6-3 and TRBJ1-1; D might be TRBD1 (5 bases). The DNA of the CDR3 is TGTGCCAGCAGTTACCCTTACGGGACTCGGAACACTGAAGCTTTCTTT. Its protein product is CASSYPYGTRNTEAFF.